This T cell receptor beta chain was captured by sequencing in a study of metastatic and nonmetastatic thyroid tumors. Looking at the study overall: Repertoires from blood and tumor or nodule tissue of malignant and benign thyroid patients were compared.

There are many counts of this clone. Its antigen is as yet unknown. The CDR3 covers 16 residues. The V segment lost 2 bases and the J segment 3 bases; nucleotides outside the gene matches: 10. The germline V gene has CDR1 DFQATT and CDR2 SNEGSKA (reference sequence). Thyroid surgery took place with no prior treatment in any patient. Under the authors' procedure: CDR3 differences across clinicopathological groups were used to build a distant-metastasis classifier for papillary thyroid cancer. MiXCR was used by TCRdb to re-call the PCR reads. None of the V and J calls come from the authors' own analysis; TCRdb made them. The sample includes fewer than 35,000 clones, 25% to 35% of them seen just once. Study outcomes and limitations: It was reportedly found that TCR beta diversity was significantly higher in malignant thyroid tumors than in benign nodules, a difference seen in both blood and tumor samples.

This chain links TRBV20-1 with TRBJ2-1; 7 bases match TRBD2. Sequencing input: blood. The origin of this receptor is a female donor with papillary thyroid cancer or a benign thyroid nodule (not recorded which). Some clones in this sample may be carry-over from other donors' samples. This CDR3 reads CSARIPGRAFYNEQFF. The DNA of the CDR3 is TGCAGTGCTAGAATCCCAGGGAGGGCCTTCTACAATGAGCAGTTCTTC.